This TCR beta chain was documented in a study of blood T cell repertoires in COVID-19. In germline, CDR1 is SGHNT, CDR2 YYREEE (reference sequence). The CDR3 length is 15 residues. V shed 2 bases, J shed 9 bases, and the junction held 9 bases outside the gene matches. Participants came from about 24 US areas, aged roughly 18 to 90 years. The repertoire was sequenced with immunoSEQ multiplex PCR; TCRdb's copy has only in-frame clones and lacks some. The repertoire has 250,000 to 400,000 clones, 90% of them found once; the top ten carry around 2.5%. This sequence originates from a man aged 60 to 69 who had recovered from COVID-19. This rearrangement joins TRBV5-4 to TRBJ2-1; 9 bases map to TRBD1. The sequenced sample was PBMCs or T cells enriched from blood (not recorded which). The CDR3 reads CASSFAQGALGEQFF. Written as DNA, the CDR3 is TGTGCCAGCAGCTTCGCACAGGGGGCGCTGGGTGAGCAGTTCTTC.